These 30 T cell receptor beta chains were sequenced from one sample in a study of blood T cells in healthy people across ages. A second PCR of roughly 7 to 11 cycles used a sample-barcoded 5' primer and a J-beta primer mix. TCRdb used MiXCR to reprocess the 5' RACE reads, holding one entry per CDR3 protein. Of about 1.1 million distinct CDR3 sequences in the sample, roughly two fifths were seen once. The material sequenced was blood. The source of these receptors is a man younger than 30 in good health.

This clonotype was counted a few times. The V and J genes are TRBV6-1 and TRBJ1-1; TRBD1 is a possible D gene (5 bases). Trimming shortened V by 8 bases and J by 1 base, and 11 bases separated the two germline ends. The CDR3 loop spans 13 amino acids. Germline assignment: CDR1 MNHNS and CDR2 SASEGT. The CDR3 region has the DNA TGTGCCAGCGTAAGGGGCGCGAACACTGAAGCTTTCTTT. Protein sequence: CASVRGANTEAFF.

The chain uses TRBV12-3 or TRBV12-4 and TRBJ1-2; no clear D gene. The CDR3 is made up of 16 amino acids. Trimming took 0 bases from V and 4 from J, leaving 15 bases between them. CDR3 sequence: CASSLAEGGFSYGYTF. The CDR3 DNA reads TGTGCCAGCAGTTTAGCGGAGGGAGGGTTCAGCTATGGCTACACCTTC.

This clonotype was seen more than once but under ten times. J is TRBJ2-3 and V is TRBV12-3 or TRBV12-4, with D tentatively TRBD1 (5 bases). V was clipped by 2 bases and J by 0 bases, with 12 bases between them. The CDR3 loop spans 16 amino acids. CDR3 in amino acids: CASSLKVAGSTDTQYF. In DNA form, the CDR3 reads TGTGCCAGCAGTTTAAAAGTGGCAGGGAGCACAGATACGCAGTATTTT.

J is TRBJ2-5 and V is TRBV5-1, with D possibly TRBD2 on 5 matching bases. The V end lost 2 bases, the J end lost 1 base, and 12 bases lay between the germline ends. This CDR3 region has 15 residues. Germline V CDR1 and CDR2: SGHRS, YFSETQ. The CDR3 DNA reads as TGCGCCAGCAGCTTCATACTAGAAAGCCAAGAGACCCAGTACTTC. Translated, it gives CASSFILESQETQYF.

There are a few counts of this clonotype. The rearrangement links TRBV10-3 to TRBJ1-2; D gene uncertain. Trimming removed 4 bases from V and 6 bases from J, with 9 bases in between. Germline lookup yields CDR1 ENHRY and CDR2 SYGVKD. This CDR3 contains 12 residues. CDR3 in DNA: TGTGCCATCAGTGTACCCAGTAATGGCTACACCTTC. Residues: CAISVPSNGYTF.

This rearrangement joins TRBV9 to TRBJ1-2; perhaps TRBD1 as D (5 bases). The CDR3 contains 15 residues. CDR1 is SGDLS, CDR2 YYNGEE, per germline. V was trimmed by 3 bases and J by 6 bases, leaving 18 bases between them. The CDR3 protein is CASSAASRTLDGYTF. CDR3 nucleotides: TGTGCCAGCAGCGCAGCAAGTAGGACACTGGATGGCTACACCTTC.

The chain links TRBV20-1 to TRBJ1-1; no clear D gene. V lost 5 bases and J lost 1, with 17 bases in between. The V gene's germline CDR1 is DFQATT and CDR2 SNEGSKA (reference sequence). CDR3 length equals 15 residues. The CDR3 region has the DNA TGCAGTGCTCCACGGCACGGCAGAAAGAACACTGAAGCTTTCTTT. It specifies CSAPRHGRKNTEAFF.

This clonotype showed up just a few times. The V and J genes are TRBV20-1 and TRBJ2-4; either TRBD1 or TRBD2 may supply D (5 bases each). Germline lookup yields CDR1 DFQATT and CDR2 SNEGSKA (reference sequence). CDR3 length: 13 amino acids. The ends were cut back, 6 bases at V and 1 base at J, with 10 bases in the middle. The CDR3 loop is CSASGTAKNIQYF. As DNA, the CDR3 is TGCAGTGCCTCCGGGACGGCCAAAAACATTCAGTACTTC.

The J gene is TRBJ2-5, the V gene TRBV7-8; 8 bases agree with TRBD1. Germline-derived CDR1 and CDR2 are SGHVS and FQNEAQ. The CDR3 runs 15 residues. V dropped 1 base and J dropped 11; count of bases not matched to a gene: 12. The CDR3 region is CASSLDQGAYNEQYF. The CDR3 bases are TGTGCCAGCAGCTTAGACCAGGGGGCCTACAATGAGCAGTACTTC.

The rearrangement joins TRBV28 to TRBJ2-7; 7 bases fit TRBD1. The CDR3 loop spans 13 amino acids. Unmatched junction bases numbered 5, after V lost 6 bases and J lost 3 bases. Germline V gene sequence: CDR1 MDHEN, CDR2 SYDVKM. The CDR3 loop reads CASRSWDSYEQYF. The CDR3 DNA reads as TGTGCCAGCAGATCTTGGGACAGCTACGAGCAGTACTTC.

This rearrangement joins TRBV7-2 to TRBJ2-3; D remains ambiguous. Trimming stripped 2 bases from V and 6 bases from J, with 9 bases between. The CDR3 is 13 amino acids. Germline V gives CDR1 SGHTA, CDR2 FQGNSA. DNA of the CDR3: TGTGCCAGCAGCTTAATGTTGGCGGATACGCAGTATTTT. Its translation: CASSLMLADTQYF.

This clonotype has just a few counts. CDR3 sequence reads: CASSLNLGTNQPQHF. In nucleotides, the CDR3 is TGTGCCAGCAGCTTAAACCTGGGAACGAATCAGCCCCAGCATTTT. The chain is built from TRBV7-2 and TRBJ1-5; D gene ambiguous. CDR1 is SGHTA, CDR2 FQGNSA, per germline. The CDR3 consists of 15 residues. Between the trimmed V and J ends, which lost 2 bases and 4 bases, there was a span of 12 bases.

This chain connects TRBV5-1 to TRBJ1-1; a weak D match, TRBD1 (5 bases). Trimming removed 6 bases at V and 1 base at J, with 22 bases between. Germline values: CDR1 SGHRS, CDR2 YFSETQ. The CDR3 is 17 amino acids. The CDR3 nucleotides are TGCGCCAGCACCCACAGGACGTCCTCTGGTGCGAACACTGAAGCTTTCTTT. This encodes CASTHRTSSGANTEAFF.

The chain joins TRBV7-9 to TRBJ1-1; the D gene is possibly TRBD1 (5 bases). Trimming removed 3 bases at V and 1 base at J, with 12 bases between. Germline CDR1 is SEHNR and CDR2 is FQNEAQ (reference sequence). The CDR3 totals 15 residues. DNA of the CDR3: TGTGCCAGCAGCTTTTGGGATAGGGGGAACACTGAAGCTTTCTTT. It encodes CASSFWDRGNTEAFF.

The chain combines TRBV7-3 with TRBJ1-1, with a possible D match to TRBD1 (5 bases). CDR1 is SGHTA and CDR2 is FQGTGA in the germline V gene. The CDR3 loop spans 16 amino acids. Trimming took 1 base from V and 1 from J, leaving 13 bases between them. This chain's CDR3 is CASSLIFRGQNTEAFF. The CDR3 nucleotides are TGTGCCAGCAGCTTAATCTTCCGGGGCCAGAACACTGAAGCTTTCTTT.

This clonotype occurred a few times. The chain has TRBV20-1 and TRBJ2-5; no firm D call. Trimming took off 5 bases at V and 2 bases at J, with 15 bases between the two ends. The CDR3 loop spans 14 amino acids. CDR1 and CDR2 (germline): DFQATT, SNEGSKA (reference sequence). The CDR3 DNA is TGCAGTGCTTCGGACCCTAGAACTCAAGAGACCCAGTACTTC. Translated: CSASDPRTQETQYF.

This rearrangement joins TRBV9 to TRBJ1-2; tentative D call: TRBD1 (5 bases). The CDR3 totals 15 residues. Germline V gene lookup returns CDR1 SGDLS and CDR2 YYNGEE. Trimming stripped 1 base from V and 2 bases from J, with 12 bases between. The CDR3 loop reads CASSVRKGSNYGYTF. CDR3 DNA sequence: TGTGCCAGCAGCGTACGGAAGGGGAGCAACTATGGCTACACCTTC.

This clonotype occurred a few times. CDR3 in amino acids: CAISDETDIAGELFF. The CDR3 region has the DNA TGTGCCATCAGTGATGAGACAGACATTGCGGGGGAGCTGTTTTTT. The chain is built from TRBV10-3 and TRBJ2-2; perhaps TRBD1 as D (5 bases). CDR3 length: 15 amino acids. V dropped 3 bases and J dropped 8 bases, with 16 bases sitting between them. CDR1 and CDR2 from the germline V gene are ENHRY and SYGVKD.

This clonotype was seen ten or more times. This sequence joins TRBV6-5 and TRBJ1-5, with 9 bases lining up with TRBD1. CDR3 length equals 18 residues. The trim removed 5 bases at V and 0 bases at J, leaving 11 bases unmatched. Germline CDR1 is MNHEY and CDR2 is SVGAGI. CDR3 nucleotides: TGTGCCAGCAGTACTCCGGGACAGGGAGCATATAGCAATCAGCCCCAGCATTTT. Protein: CASSTPGQGAYSNQPQHF.

CDR3 coding DNA: TGTGCCAGCAGTTATCGGAAAGGCGGCCAGCCCCAGCATTTT. Its translation: CASSYRKGGQPQHF. This sequence joins TRBV6-2 or TRBV6-3 and TRBJ1-5; no clear D gene. V was trimmed by 3 bases and J by 7 bases, leaving 13 bases between them. CDR3 length: 14 amino acids. Germline V gene data show CDR1 as MNHEY and CDR2 as SVGEGT.

The J gene is TRBJ2-1, the V gene TRBV12-3 or TRBV12-4; D is perhaps TRBD2 (6 bases). V lost 6 bases, J lost 7 bases, and 16 bases lay in between. This CDR3 spans 14 amino acids. CDR3 residues: CASRAGLQGNEQFF. CDR3 DNA: TGTGCCAGCAGGGCGGGGCTACAAGGTAATGAGCAGTTCTTC.

The genes are TRBV4-2 and TRBJ2-5, with 7 bases fitting TRBD2. The J call may not be correct, given that the DNA end is closer to TRBJ2-1. CDR3 length: 15 residues. Per the germline V gene, CDR1 is LGHNA and CDR2 is YNFKEQ. As DNA, the CDR3 is TGTGCCAGCAGCCAAGATACGGGGGAGGGAGAGACCCAGTTCTTC. As protein: CASSQDTGEGETQFF.

The CDR3 DNA is TGTGCCAGCAGTCCCTTTGGGACAGGGGGCAATGGCTACACCTTC. Protein sequence: CASSPFGTGGNGYTF. This chain connects TRBV12-3 or TRBV12-4 to TRBJ1-2; 12 nucleotides match TRBD1. The CDR3 spans 15 residues. The V and J ends lost 5 bases and 6 bases, in that order; junction bases with no gene match: 7.

The chain is built from TRBV20-1 and TRBJ2-3, with TRBD1 matching over 9 bases. The germline gives CDR1 DFQATT, CDR2 SNEGSKA (reference sequence). V shed 0 bases and J 3 bases; nucleotides not matched to a gene: 7. The CDR3 loop spans 16 amino acids. For the CDR3, the DNA is TGCAGTGCTAGAGAGGCTGACAGGGGGTGGACAGATACGCAGTATTTT. It encodes CSAREADRGWTDTQYF.

Note on this clonotype: A much larger clone differs by one base, so this may be a read error. This chain connects TRBV3-1 to TRBJ2-4; 8 bases are shared with TRBD1. Germline V gives CDR1 LGHDT, CDR2 YNNKEL (reference sequence). This CDR3 has 17 residues. J was trimmed by 0 bases and V by 1 base; bases with no gene match: 5. The CDR3 nucleotides are TGTGCCAGCAGCCAAGTCGTGGACAGGGTAGCCAAAAACATTCAGTACTTC. Translation gives CASSQVVDRVAKNIQYF.

This clonotype appeared many times. The V gene is TRBV6-5, the J gene TRBJ2-5; D remains unclear. V was trimmed by 6 bases and J by 3 bases, leaving 5 bases between them. Germline V gene lookup returns CDR1 MNHEY and CDR2 SVGAGI. This CDR3 contains 11 residues. CDR3 DNA sequence: TGTGCCAGCAGCTTTGAAGAGACCCAGTACTTC. It yields the protein CASSFEETQYF.

The chain couples TRBV7-9 to TRBJ2-1, with a weak D call TRBD1 (6 bases). V was shortened by 2 bases and J by 10 bases, with 12 bases between the two germline ends. The CDR3 sequence is 13 residues long. The germline V gene encodes CDR1 SEHNR and CDR2 FQNEAQ (reference sequence). CDR3 nucleotide sequence: TGTGCCAGCAGCTTAAGGGACAACGGCGAGCAGTTCTTC. Its protein is CASSLRDNGEQFF.

This chain connects TRBV12-3 or TRBV12-4 to TRBJ1-2, with D tentatively TRBD1 (5 bases). The CDR3 sequence is 13 residues long. Trimming took off 3 bases at V and 3 bases at J, with 8 bases between the two ends. The CDR3 reads CASSFPGHYGYTF. CDR3 sequence (DNA): TGTGCCAGCAGTTTTCCGGGGCACTATGGCTACACCTTC.

The table lists this clonotype with a few counts. This chain joins TRBV3-1 and TRBJ2-7; tentative D call: TRBD1 (7 bases). V dropped 8 bases and J dropped 0 bases, with 17 bases sitting between them. This CDR3 has 15 residues. Germline lookup yields CDR1 LGHDT and CDR2 YNNKEL (reference sequence). The DNA for the CDR3 is TGTGCCAGCGAAGTGGGCAGGGGGGCCTCCTACGAGCAGTACTTC. It yields the protein CASEVGRGASYEQYF.

This clonotype was recorded many times. CDR3 sequence (DNA): TGCAGTGCTAGCACGCCTAGCGGGCTTGCAGATACGCAGTATTTT. Its translation is CSASTPSGLADTQYF. This rearrangement joins TRBV20-1 to TRBJ2-3, with 8 bases lining up with TRBD2. Germline V gives CDR1 DFQATT, CDR2 SNEGSKA (reference sequence). V dropped 3 bases and J dropped 4; count of bases not matched to a gene: 9. The CDR3 has 15 amino acids.